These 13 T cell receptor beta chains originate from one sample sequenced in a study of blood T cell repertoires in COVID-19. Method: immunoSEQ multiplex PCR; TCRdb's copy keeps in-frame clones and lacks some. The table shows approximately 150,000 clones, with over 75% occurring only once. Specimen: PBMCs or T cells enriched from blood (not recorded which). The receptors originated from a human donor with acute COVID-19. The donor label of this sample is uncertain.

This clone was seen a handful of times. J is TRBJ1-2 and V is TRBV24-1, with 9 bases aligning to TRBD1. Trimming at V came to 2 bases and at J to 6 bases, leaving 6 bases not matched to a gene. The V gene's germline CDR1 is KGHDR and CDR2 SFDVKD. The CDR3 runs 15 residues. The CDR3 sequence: CATSDSETGGHGYTF. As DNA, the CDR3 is TGTGCCACCAGTGATTCAGAAACAGGGGGCCATGGCTACACCTTC.

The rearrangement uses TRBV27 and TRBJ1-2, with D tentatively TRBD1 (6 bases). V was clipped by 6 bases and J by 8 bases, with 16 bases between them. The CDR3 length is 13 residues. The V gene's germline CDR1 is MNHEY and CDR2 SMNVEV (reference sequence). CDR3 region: CASRGGGGQGYTF. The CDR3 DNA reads TGTGCCAGCAGAGGTGGGGGGGGGCAAGGCTACACCTTC.

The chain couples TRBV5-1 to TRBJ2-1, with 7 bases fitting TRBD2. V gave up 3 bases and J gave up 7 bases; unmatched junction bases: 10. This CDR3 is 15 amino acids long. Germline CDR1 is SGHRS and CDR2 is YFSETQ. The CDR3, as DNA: TGCGCCAGCAGCTCCACCGGGGGAGGGAGGAATGAGCAGTTCTTC. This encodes CASSSTGGGRNEQFF.

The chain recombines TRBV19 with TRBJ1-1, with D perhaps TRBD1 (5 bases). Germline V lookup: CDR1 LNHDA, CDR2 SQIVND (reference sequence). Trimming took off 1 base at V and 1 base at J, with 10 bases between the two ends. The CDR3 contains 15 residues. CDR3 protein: CASSIAGLGNTEAFF. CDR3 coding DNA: TGTGCCAGTAGTATAGCAGGGCTCGGGAACACTGAAGCTTTCTTT.

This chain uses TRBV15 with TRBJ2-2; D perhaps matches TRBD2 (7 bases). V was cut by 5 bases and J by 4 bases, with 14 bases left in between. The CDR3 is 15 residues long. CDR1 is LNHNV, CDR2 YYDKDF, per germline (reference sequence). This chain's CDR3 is CATSRAGAGTGELFF. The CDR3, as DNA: TGTGCCACCAGCCGTGCGGGGGCGGGCACCGGGGAGCTGTTTTTT.

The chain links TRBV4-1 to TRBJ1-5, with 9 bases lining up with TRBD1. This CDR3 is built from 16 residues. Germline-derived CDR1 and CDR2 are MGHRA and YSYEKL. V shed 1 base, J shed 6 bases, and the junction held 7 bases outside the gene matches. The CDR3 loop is CASSQVAGQGGQPQHF. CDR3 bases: TGCGCCAGCAGCCAAGTGGCGGGACAGGGAGGTCAGCCCCAGCATTTT.

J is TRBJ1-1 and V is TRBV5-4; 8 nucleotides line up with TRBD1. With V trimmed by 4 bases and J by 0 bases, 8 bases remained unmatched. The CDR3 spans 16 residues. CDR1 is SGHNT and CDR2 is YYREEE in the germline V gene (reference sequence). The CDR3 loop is CASSGRTGTMNTEAFF. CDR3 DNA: TGTGCCAGCAGCGGACGGACAGGGACCATGAACACTGAAGCTTTCTTT.

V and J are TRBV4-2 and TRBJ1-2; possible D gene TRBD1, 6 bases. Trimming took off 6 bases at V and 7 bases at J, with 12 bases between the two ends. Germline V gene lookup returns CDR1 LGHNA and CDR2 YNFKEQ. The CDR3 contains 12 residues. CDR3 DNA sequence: TGTGCCAGCAGTTATAGGGGGGGTGGCTACACCTTC. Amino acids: CASSYRGGGYTF.

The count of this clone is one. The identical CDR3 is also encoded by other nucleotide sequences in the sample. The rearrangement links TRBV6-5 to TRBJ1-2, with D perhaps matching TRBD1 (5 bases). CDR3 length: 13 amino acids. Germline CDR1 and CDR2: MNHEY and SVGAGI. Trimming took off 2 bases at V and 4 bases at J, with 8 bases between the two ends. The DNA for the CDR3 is TGTGCCAGCAGTTACGGAGGGGCCTATGGCTACACCTTC. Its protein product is CASSYGGAYGYTF.

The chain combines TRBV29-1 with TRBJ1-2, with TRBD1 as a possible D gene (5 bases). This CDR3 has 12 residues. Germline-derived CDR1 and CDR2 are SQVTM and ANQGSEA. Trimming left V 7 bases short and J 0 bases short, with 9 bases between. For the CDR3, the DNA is TGCAGCGGTCAGGGCTCTAACTATGGCTACACCTTC. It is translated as CSGQGSNYGYTF.

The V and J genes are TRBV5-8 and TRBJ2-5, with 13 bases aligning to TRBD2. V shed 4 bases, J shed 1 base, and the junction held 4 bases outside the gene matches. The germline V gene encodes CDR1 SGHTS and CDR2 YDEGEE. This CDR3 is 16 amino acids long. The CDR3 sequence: CASSKGLAGSQETQYF. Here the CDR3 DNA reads TGTGCCAGCAGCAAGGGACTAGCGGGATCCCAAGAGACCCAGTACTTC.

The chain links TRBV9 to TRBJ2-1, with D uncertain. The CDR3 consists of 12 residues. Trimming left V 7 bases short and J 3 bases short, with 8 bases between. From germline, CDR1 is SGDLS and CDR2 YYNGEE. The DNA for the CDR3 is TGTGCCAGCTCTAAGAGCTACAATGAGCAGTTCTTC. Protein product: CASSKSYNEQFF.

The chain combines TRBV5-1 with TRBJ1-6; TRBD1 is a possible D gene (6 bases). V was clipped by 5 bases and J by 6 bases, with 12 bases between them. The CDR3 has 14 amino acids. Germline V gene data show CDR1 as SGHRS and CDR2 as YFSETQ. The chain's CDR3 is CASRTGTSNSPLHF. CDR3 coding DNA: TGCGCCAGCAGAACGGGGACATCTAATTCACCCCTCCACTTT.